These 11 T cell receptor beta chains were sequenced from one sample in a study of blood T cell repertoires in COVID-19. The method was immunoSEQ multiplex PCR; TCRdb's version includes in-frame clones alone and lacks a portion of them. Of roughly 100,000 clones in the sample, about 91% were seen once. Source material: peripheral blood. The receptors stem from a human donor in a cohort sampled during active COVID-19.

The chain uses TRBV5-1 and TRBJ1-4; D is ambiguous. The germline CDR1 and CDR2 sequences are SGHRS and YFSETQ. The CDR3 is 14 amino acids. Trimming cost V 0 bases and J 8 bases, with 11 bases left between them. The chain's CDR3 is CASSLVAEREKLFF. The CDR3 DNA follows: TGCGCCAGCAGCTTGGTGGCAGAACGCGAAAAACTGTTTTTT.

CDR3 protein: CASRLAGGSADTQYF. The CDR3 bases are TGTGCCAGTAGGCTAGCGGGAGGGAGCGCAGATACGCAGTATTTT. This rearrangement joins TRBV19 to TRBJ2-3; TRBD2 matches 12 bases. The CDR3 is 15 amino acids. Germline V gives CDR1 LNHDA, CDR2 SQIVND (reference sequence). V gave up 6 bases and J gave up 4 bases; unmatched junction bases: 5.

V and J are TRBV11-3 and TRBJ2-1, with 9 bases identical to TRBD2. Germline V CDR1 and CDR2: SGHNT, YENEEA. Trimming removed 1 base from V and 7 bases from J; junction bases left unmatched: 2. This CDR3 contains 14 residues. The CDR3 protein is CASSLGLAVNEQFF. In DNA, the CDR3 is TGTGCCAGCAGCTTAGGACTAGCGGTTAATGAGCAGTTCTTC.

The genes are TRBV4-1 and TRBJ1-6; 12 nucleotides match TRBD1. The CDR3 contains 17 residues. The trim removed 1 base at V and 10 bases at J, leaving 8 bases unmatched. The germline V gene encodes CDR1 MGHRA and CDR2 YSYEKL. For the CDR3, the DNA is TGCGCCAGCAGCCAAGTTATACGGGACAGGGGGCGCTCACCCCTCCACTTT. Its protein product is CASSQVIRDRGRSPLHF.

This rearrangement joins TRBV7-6 to TRBJ2-2, with a possible D match to TRBD1 (7 bases). The germline gives CDR1 SGHVS, CDR2 FNYEAQ. The CDR3 totals 14 residues. Deletions cut 3 bases from V and 7 bases from J, with 12 bases between. Here the CDR3 DNA reads TGTGCCAGCAGCTTCAGGGGGGATGACGGGGAGCTGTTTTTT. Protein product: CASSFRGDDGELFF.

V usage is TRBV20-1 and J usage is TRBJ1-6; the match to TRBD1 covers 10 bases. The CDR3 spans 16 residues. Trimming removed 3 bases from V and 4 bases from J; junction bases left unmatched: 6. Germline V gene sequence: CDR1 DFQATT, CDR2 SNEGSKA (reference sequence). The CDR3 sequence is CSASEGQGGYNSPLHF. The CDR3 coding sequence is TGCAGTGCTAGTGAAGGACAGGGGGGTTATAATTCACCCCTCCACTTT.

The chain links TRBV28 to TRBJ2-7, with D hard to call. Germline V gives CDR1 MDHEN, CDR2 SYDVKM. Trimming pared 4 bases from V and 4 bases from J, leaving 14 bases between. This CDR3 has 14 residues. CDR3 sequence (DNA): TGTGCCAGCAGTTATCCTGCGCTGAATTACGAGCAGTACTTC. Its protein is CASSYPALNYEQYF. Using reference TRBV28 and TRBJ2-7 for the parts outside the CDR3, the full variable domain is DVKVTQSSRYLVKRTGEKVFLECVQDMDHENMFWYRQDPGLGLRLIYFSYDVKMKEKGDIPEGYSVSREKKERFSLILESASTNQTSMYLCASSYPALNYEQYFGPGTRLTVT.

This clone was recorded once. The V and J genes are TRBV5-1 and TRBJ2-2; TRBD1 matches at 8 bases. This CDR3 spans 18 amino acids. The germline gives CDR1 SGHRS, CDR2 YFSETQ. V was pared by 2 bases and J by 7 bases, with 16 bases of the junction left unmatched. The CDR3 nucleotides are TGCGCCAGCAGCTTCCACAGAAGGGACAGGCTAAGGGTCGGGGAGCTGTTTTTT. It translates to CASSFHRRDRLRVGELFF.

This rearrangement joins TRBV5-1 to TRBJ2-6; 9 bases fit TRBD1. Trimming cost V 4 bases and J 0 bases; bases outside gene matches: 8. CDR3 size: 18 residues. Germline V gives CDR1 SGHRS, CDR2 YFSETQ. The CDR3 coding sequence is TGCGCCAGCAGCCTGGACAGGGGACTTTTCTCTGGGGCCAACGTCCTGACTTTC. This codes for CASSLDRGLFSGANVLTF.

The V call is TRBV11-3, the J call TRBJ2-1, with 7 bases aligning to TRBD2. Trimming took 5 bases from V and 6 from J; bases not matched to a gene: 7. In germline, CDR1 is SGHNT, CDR2 YENEEA. The CDR3 has 14 residues. The CDR3 sequence is CASSPSRGVNEQFF. The CDR3 DNA reads TGTGCCAGCAGCCCCTCCCGGGGGGTCAATGAGCAGTTCTTC. Filled out from reference TRBV11-3 and TRBJ2-1, the complete variable domain reads EAGVVQSPRYKIIEKKQPVAFWCNPISGHNTLYWYLQNLGQGPELLIRYENEEAVDDSQLPKDRFSAERLKGVDSTLKIQPAELGDSAVYLCASSPSRGVNEQFFGPGTRLTVL.

V and J are TRBV25-1 and TRBJ2-7; TRBD2 agrees at 10 bases. The CDR3 has 15 amino acids. Germline assignment: CDR1 MGHDK and CDR2 SYGVNS. With V trimmed by 6 bases and J by 6 bases, 11 bases remained unmatched. DNA of the CDR3: TGTGCCAGCAGCCATGGTCTAGCGGGAGTTCCCGAGCAGTACTTC. This translates into CASSHGLAGVPEQYF.